This T cell receptor beta chain emerged from a study of radiation and T cells in renal cell carcinoma. Broader study findings: Dominant CDR3 motifs were more common in irradiated tumors than controls.

Trimming cost V 4 bases and J 3 bases, with 6 bases left between them. Germline V gene sequence: CDR1 SGHTA, CDR2 FQGNSA. The CDR3 is made up of 12 amino acids. Treatment meaning: treatment-naive control, cytoreductive nephrectomy. Treatment-naive patients without radiation supplied the control tumors at nephrectomy. Control tumor donors were several females and 10 or so males, median age 57 years. Assay: immunoSEQ multiplex PCR; the TCRdb copy retains only in-frame clones and omits some. The sample shows more than 10,000 clones, around 65% of them seen only once. Points on this clone: The antigen is undetermined.

The chain recombines TRBV7-2 with TRBJ2-5; D not resolved. This clonotype was obtained from an elderly woman with renal cell carcinoma. The sequencing used tumor tissue, collected from a patient whose treatment was nephrectomy without radiotherapy. CDR3 DNA sequence: TGTGCCAGCAGCTCCTGGGAAGAGACCCAGTACTTC. Protein product: CASSSWEETQYF.